This is a list of T cell receptor beta chains from one sample in a study. A single record per CDR3 protein comes from TCRdb applying MiXCR to the RT-PCR reads. The sample has around 700,000 distinct CDR3 sequences; over 12% are singletons. Sequencing used memory CD4+ T cells from blood. The receptors shown here come from a female donor in good health, serving as a healthy control. Both conserved end residues are part of each CDR3.

TRBV6-5,TRBJ2-3,CASWIVTDTQYF
TRBV7-9,TRBJ2-7,CASSLANGDQYF
TRBV30,TRBJ2-7,CACHLSRASEQYF
TRBV5-6,TRBJ1-1,CASSLWGKGTEAFF
TRBV10-3,TRBJ2-5,CAIGGAQETQYF
TRBV28,TRBJ2-5,CASSLRSGREETQYF
TRBV28,TRBJ1-5,CASSLWSLGQPQHF
TRBV18,TRBJ2-7,CASSPDPRGEQYF
TRBV29-1,TRBJ2-1,CSVEWSRRLAGDPNEQFF
TRBV5-4,TRBJ2-2,CASSLNNRDGGELFF
TRBV6-1,TRBJ1-6,CATRRDSSNSPLHF
TRBV5-1,TRBJ2-3,CASRWPSGTLPDTQYF
TRBV5-5,TRBJ1-5,CASSLLWDQPQHF
TRBV6-5,TRBJ2-5,CASSQTGTGGEETQYF
TRBV9,TRBJ1-2,CASSPSGTLFYGYTF
TRBV5-1,TRBJ1-4,CASSSGTGSEKLFF
TRBV10-3,TRBJ2-5,CAISPINRQETQYF
TRBV2,TRBJ2-2,CASTREENTGELFF
TRBV7-8,TRBJ1-2,CASSLVRTGGASGYTF
TRBV20-1,TRBJ2-7,CSAYRVGEQYF
TRBV5-5,TRBJ2-7,CASSLRQGANIYEQYF
TRBV24-1,TRBJ1-2,CATRGTGGGYTF
TRBV20-1,TRBJ1-3,CSARDSGASGNTIYF
TRBV20-1,TRBJ2-3,CSAGSSGTDTQYF
TRBV20-1,TRBJ1-1,CSARDGNTEAFF
TRBV20-1,TRBJ2-7,CSAGGLRNYEQYF
TRBV7-8,TRBJ1-6,CASSLVRGPLHF
TRBV20-1,TRBJ2-5,CSANLGIETQYF
TRBV28,TRBJ2-2,CASSYPDRPNTGELFF
TRBV27,TRBJ2-3,CATRPLGDSGTQYF
TRBV12-3/TRBV12-4,TRBJ1-1,CASSPRGQGYTEAFF
TRBV20-1,TRBJ1-2,CSARLITGDGYTF
TRBV20-1,TRBJ2-7,CSARDVRGTYEQYF
TRBV6-6,TRBJ1-3,CASSPDWDRRHSGNTIYF
TRBV5-1,TRBJ2-2,CASRASGGTFPGELFF
TRBV27,TRBJ1-2,CASSQIQGRDGYTF
TRBV6-5,TRBJ1-6,CASSRQFSGSPLHF
TRBV11-2,TRBJ1-1,CASSSEGRNTEAFF
TRBV20-1,TRBJ1-4,CSAGQGTREKLFF
TRBV9,TRBJ2-7,CASSVGWREASYEQYF
TRBV7-2,TRBJ2-7,CASSPVRRYTGEQYF